This TCR beta chain was identified during a study of beta chain features in type 1 diabetes. Study-level background: When patients were set against healthy donors, age, gender and cell yields were similar. Findings and caveats of the study: Patients' naive, central memory and regulatory TCRB repertoires appeared more alike than those of healthy donors. All four CD4+ subsets of Type 1 diabetes patients contained TCRB CDR3s that were moderately but significantly shorter. The VDJ junctions of type 1 diabetes patients carried fewer insertions and more deletions.

The CDR3 loop spans 15 amino acids. V lost 6 bases and J lost 0, with 14 bases in between. Per germline, CDR1 MNHEY and CDR2 SMNVEV (reference sequence). As for this clone: What it binds is not known.

Expressed TCRB transcripts were sequenced because the entire RNA isolate underwent reverse transcription. The assay was immunoSEQ multiplex PCR, and TCRdb's table has in-frame clones only and misses some. In the table there are more than 300,000 clones, around 9.3% of which are singletons. Specimen: central memory CD4+ T cells from blood. The receptor comes from a young man with type 1 diabetes. The chain links TRBV27 to TRBJ1-2; D is ambiguous. The CDR3 region has the DNA TGTGCCAGCAGCATATCGTCAGCTTCTAACTATGGCTACACCTTC. It encodes CASSISSASNYGYTF.